The 5 T cell receptor beta chains listed next were all sequenced from one sample in a study of blood T cell repertoires in COVID-19. Generated by immunoSEQ multiplex PCR, the TCRdb table keeps only in-frame clones and is missing some. The sample includes about 250,000 clones, around 90% seen only once; the top ten take roughly 0.8%. The material sequenced was peripheral blood. These receptors were taken from a woman aged 25 to 39 with acute or convalescent COVID-19.

The V gene is TRBV7-2, the J gene TRBJ2-3, with 8 bases identical to TRBD1. Germline V gene data show CDR1 as SGHTA and CDR2 as FQGNSA. There are 15 residues in the CDR3. Trimming removed 5 bases from V and 1 base from J; junction bases left unmatched: 5. The CDR3 sequence: CASSLRDRRTDTQYF. The DNA for the CDR3 is TGTGCCAGCAGCCTCCGGGACAGGCGCACAGATACGCAGTATTTT. The whole variable domain, filled in from reference TRBV7-2 and TRBJ2-3, reads GAGVSQSPSNKVTEKGKDVELRCDPISGHTALYWYRQSLGQGLEFLIYFQGNSAPDKSGLPSDRFSAERTGGSVSTLTIQRTQQEDSAVYLCASSLRDRRTDTQYFGPGTRLTVL.

The chain links TRBV13 to TRBJ2-7; 7 bases fit TRBD2. The V gene's germline CDR1 is PRHDT and CDR2 FYEKMQ (reference sequence). The CDR3 contains 16 residues. V shed 0 bases, J shed 0 bases, and the junction held 5 bases outside the gene matches. The CDR3 loop is CASSLGGQRGSYEQYF. CDR3 nucleotides: TGTGCCAGCAGCTTAGGCGGGCAGCGGGGCTCCTACGAGCAGTACTTC.

This chain joins TRBV19 and TRBJ2-1, with 13 bases that match TRBD2. Losses at the gene ends were 2 bases for V and 6 bases for J; bases not matched to a gene: 7. CDR1 LNHDA and CDR2 SQIVND come from the germline V gene (reference sequence). This CDR3 contains 17 residues. The CDR3 nucleotides read TGTGCCAGTAGTATATTTCCCCGGACTAGCGGGAGCAATGAGCAGTTCTTC. This gives the protein CASSIFPRTSGSNEQFF.

This clone has only a few counts. The CDR3 DNA is TGTGCCAGCAGTTTACGGGACATATCTGGCTACACCTTC. The encoded protein is CASSLRDISGYTF. The chain combines TRBV12-3 or TRBV12-4 with TRBJ1-2; weak D call: TRBD1 (6 bases). V lost 2 bases and J 7 bases, leaving 11 bases between the germline ends. This CDR3 region has 13 residues.

The chain is built from TRBV27 and TRBJ2-1; TRBD1 matches 8 bases. Trimming cost V 5 bases and J 6 bases; bases outside gene matches: 6. CDR1 and CDR2 from the germline V gene are MNHEY and SMNVEV (reference sequence). The CDR3 has 14 residues. The CDR3 DNA reads as TGTGCCAGCAGTCCGGACAGGGTAGTCAATGAGCAGTTCTTC. Protein product: CASSPDRVVNEQFF.